Below are 32 T cell receptor beta chains sequenced from a single sample in a study of shared clonotypes between healthy human individuals. The naive CD8 population came from CD45RO-negative cells selected for CCR7, without terminally differentiated effector memory CD45RA+ cells. TCRdb's copy holds only in-frame clones and misses some; the assay was immunoSEQ multiplex PCR. Of about 2.1 million clones in the sample, around 95% were seen once. The sequenced material came from naive CD8+ T cells from PBMCs. Receptor source: a man between 18 and 29 years old in good health. Some clones in this sample may be carry-over from other donors' samples.

The rearrangement links TRBV10-3 to TRBJ1-2, with D possibly being TRBD1 (5 bases). There are 16 residues in the CDR3. CDR1 and CDR2 from the germline V gene are ENHRY and SYGVKD. The ends were cut back, 10 bases at V and 4 bases at J, with 25 bases in the middle. CDR3 loop: CATYRDSERDSYGYTF. In nucleotides, the CDR3 is TGTGCCACCTACCGTGACAGCGAAAGAGACTCCTATGGCTACACCTTC.

The rearrangement joins TRBV4-3 to TRBJ2-5, with D possibly TRBD2 on 5 matching bases. Trimming shortened V by 1 base and J by 4 bases, and 7 bases separated the two germline ends. The CDR3 is 13 residues long. Germline CDR1 and CDR2: LGHNA and YSLEER. The CDR3: CASSQVEGETQYF. For the CDR3, the DNA is TGCGCCAGCAGCCAAGTTGAGGGAGAGACCCAGTACTTC.

With regard to this clone: The sample carries other DNA sequences with the same CDR3. The chain employs TRBV6-5 and TRBJ1-1; no clear D. CDR1 and CDR2 from the germline V gene are MNHEY and SVGAGI. Trimming removed 0 bases from V and 0 bases from J, with 8 bases in between. The CDR3 extends over 15 amino acids. CDR3 region: CASSYSRGVNTEAFF. The DNA of the CDR3 is TGTGCCAGCAGTTACTCGCGGGGAGTGAACACTGAAGCTTTCTTT.

The rearrangement uses TRBV7-9 and TRBJ2-2; unclear D gene. CDR3 length equals 13 residues. Germline V gene sequence: CDR1 SEHNR, CDR2 FQNEAQ (reference sequence). The ends were cut back, 2 bases at V and 7 bases at J, with 8 bases in the middle. The CDR3 region has the DNA TGTGCCAGCAGCTTACCTCTTATCGGGGAGCTGTTTTTT. Its translation: CASSLPLIGELFF.

The chain joins TRBV27 to TRBJ2-7; 7 nucleotides line up with TRBD1. The CDR3 consists of 14 residues. The J segment lost 3 bases and the V segment lost 3 bases, leaving 5 bases of the junction unmatched. CDR1 MNHEY and CDR2 SMNVEV come from the germline V gene (reference sequence). Here the CDR3 reads CASSLIAGGYEQYF. The CDR3 DNA reads as TGTGCCAGCAGTTTGATTGCAGGGGGCTACGAGCAGTACTTC.

This chain uses TRBV11-2 with TRBJ2-3; TRBD1 might be the D (5 bases). The CDR3 has 14 residues. V lost 3 bases and J 2 bases, leaving 9 bases between the germline ends. CDR1 is SGHAT and CDR2 is FQNNGV in the germline V gene. This CDR3 reads CASSFPGLTDTQYF. The CDR3 region has the DNA TGTGCCAGCAGCTTCCCAGGGCTCACAGATACGCAGTATTTT.

The chain uses TRBV5-6 and TRBJ2-7; 8 bases align to TRBD1. The junction had 9 bases not matched to a gene; V was cut back by 1 base and J by 6 bases. CDR3 length: 15 amino acids. CDR1 is SGHDT, CDR2 YYEEEE, per germline. The CDR3 loop is CASSLWVDRVAEQYF. CDR3 nucleotide sequence: TGTGCCAGCAGCTTGTGGGTGGACAGGGTGGCCGAGCAGTACTTC.

This chain links TRBV21-1 with TRBJ2-7; TRBD2, the table's D call, lacks a check against the DNA. TRBV21-1 is a recognized pseudogene. The CDR3 is 15 residues long. CDR3 sequence (DNA): TGTGCCAGCAGCAAAGTTGGGAGGGCCTACGAGGAGCAGTACTTC. Protein product: CASSKVGRAYEEQYF.

The rearrangement joins TRBV9 to TRBJ1-3; tentative D call: TRBD1 (6 bases). This CDR3 is built from 14 residues. The germline gives CDR1 SGDLS, CDR2 YYNGEE. V gave up 6 bases and J gave up 4 bases, with 14 bases separating them. DNA for the CDR3: TGTGCCAGCACCCAAGGGGGTAGCGGAAACACCATATATTTT. Translated, it gives CASTQGGSGNTIYF.

Note on this clone: Other DNA sequences in the same sample also yield this CDR3. This rearrangement joins TRBV9 to TRBJ2-7; possibly TRBD2 for D (5 bases). The germline V gene has CDR1 SGDLS and CDR2 YYNGEE. The V end was cut by 0 bases, the J end by 5 bases, with 12 bases between. CDR3 size: 14 residues. The CDR3 DNA reads TGTGCCAGCAGCGTAGGGGGTCTAGCCCACGAGCAGTACTTC. It specifies CASSVGGLAHEQYF.

CDR3 bases: TGTGCCAGCAGCTTAGCGAGTCAGAACACTGAAGCTTTCTTT. Translation gives CASSLASQNTEAFF. The gene calls are TRBV11-1 and TRBJ1-1; D is unclear. Germline lookup yields CDR1 SGHAT and CDR2 FQDESV (reference sequence). Trimming removed 0 bases from V and 1 base from J, with 6 bases in between. The CDR3 spans 14 residues.

There are a few counts of this clone. CDR3 amino acids: CASKRDQPQHF. CDR3 nucleotides: TGTGCCAGCAAAAGAGATCAGCCCCAGCATTTT. The V gene is TRBV6-1, the J gene TRBJ1-5; D ambiguous. The CDR3 consists of 11 residues. Germline values: CDR1 MNHNS, CDR2 SASEGT. V lost 7 bases and J lost 5, with 6 bases in between.

The chain uses TRBV7-2 and TRBJ2-5, with D perhaps assigned TRBD1 or TRBD2 (5 bases each). The V and J ends lost 5 bases and 5 bases respectively, with 12 bases between them. Germline V gives CDR1 SGHTA, CDR2 FQGNSA. This CDR3 contains 13 residues. The CDR3 DNA follows: TGTGCCAGCAGCCAGGTCGGGGCGGAGACCCAGTACTTC. Amino acid sequence: CASSQVGAETQYF.

This rearrangement joins TRBV11-3 to TRBJ2-1, with 11 bases fitting TRBD2. The CDR3 is 17 amino acids. CDR1 is SGHNT, CDR2 YENEEA, per germline. The J segment lost 0 bases and the V segment lost 5 bases, leaving 6 bases of the junction unmatched. The CDR3 loop is CASSDTSGRFSYNEQFF. The CDR3 DNA is TGTGCCAGCAGCGACACTAGCGGGAGATTCTCCTACAATGAGCAGTTCTTC.

The V and J genes are TRBV27 and TRBJ2-2, with 8 bases fitting TRBD1. The CDR3 is 14 amino acids. V trimming: 7 bases; J trimming: 5 bases; junction bases outside the gene matches: 6. Germline-derived CDR1 and CDR2 are MNHEY and SMNVEV (reference sequence). For the CDR3, the DNA is TGTGCCAGCACTTACAGGGGGAATACCGGGGAGCTGTTTTTT. It specifies CASTYRGNTGELFF.

The chain joins TRBV5-4 to TRBJ2-2, with no clear D. The germline CDR1 and CDR2 sequences are SGHNT and YYREEE (reference sequence). CDR3 size: 15 residues. V was cut by 2 bases and J by 4 bases, with 12 bases left in between. This chain's CDR3 is CASSLRASGTGELFF. CDR3 sequence (DNA): TGTGCCAGCAGCTTAAGGGCATCGGGCACCGGGGAGCTGTTTTTT.

The gene calls are TRBV7-9 and TRBJ2-1; D is tentatively TRBD1 or TRBD2 (5 bases each). CDR1 is SEHNR and CDR2 is FQNEAQ in the germline V gene (reference sequence). The length of the CDR3 is 13 residues. Trimming took off 1 base at V and 7 bases at J, with 8 bases between the two ends. The CDR3 bases are TGTGCCAGCAGCTTAGGGGACCTTAATGAGCAGTTCTTC. Translation gives CASSLGDLNEQFF.

As concerns this clone: Other DNA sequences of this sample code for an identical CDR3. V is TRBV28 and J is TRBJ1-1, with a weak D call TRBD1 (5 bases). Deletions cut 2 bases from V and 4 bases from J, with 11 bases between. This CDR3 spans 14 amino acids. Germline loops: CDR1 MDHEN, CDR2 SYDVKM. The CDR3, as DNA: TGTGCCAGCAGTTTAACCAGGGCGGGCACTGAAGCTTTCTTT. It yields the protein CASSLTRAGTEAFF.

V gene TRBV6-4 combines with J gene TRBJ2-2; D gene unclear. Trimming took off 3 bases at V and 4 bases at J, with 6 bases between the two ends. The germline CDR1 and CDR2 sequences are MRHNA and SNTAGT. This CDR3 is 13 amino acids long. The CDR3 sequence: CASSEFLTGELFF. DNA of the CDR3: TGTGCCAGCAGTGAGTTTCTCACCGGGGAGCTGTTTTTT.

This clone was seen once. The chain employs TRBV5-7 and TRBJ1-3; TRBD1 might be the D (5 bases). TRBV5-7 is identified as an open reading frame with a role that is uncertain. This CDR3 has 16 amino acids. The ends were cut back, 3 bases at V and 5 bases at J, with 18 bases in the middle. The CDR3 DNA sequence: TGTGCCAGCAGCTCCCTAGGGGCCCGTAGTAGAAACACCATATATTTT. It translates to CASSSLGARSRNTIYF.

For the CDR3, the DNA is TGTGCCTGGAGTGTGGGGACAGTTAGCAATCAGCCCCAGCATTTT. Translation: CAWSVGTVSNQPQHF. This chain links TRBV30 with TRBJ1-5, with TRBD1 matching over 7 bases. CDR1 and CDR2 from the germline V gene are GTSNPN and SVGIG (reference sequence). The CDR3 consists of 15 residues. The J segment lost 0 bases and the V segment lost 0 bases, leaving 2 bases of the junction unmatched.

J is TRBJ2-7 and V is TRBV27; 7 bases align to TRBD2. V gave up 5 bases and J gave up 7 bases; unmatched junction bases: 8. CDR3 size: 13 residues. Germline V gene data show CDR1 as MNHEY and CDR2 as SMNVEV (reference sequence). CDR3 region: CASSVLGAGEQYF. The CDR3 DNA sequence: TGTGCCAGCAGTGTATTGGGAGCGGGAGAGCAGTACTTC.

The rearrangement uses TRBV13 and TRBJ2-7, with D hard to call. CDR1 and CDR2 from the germline V gene are PRHDT and FYEKMQ (reference sequence). The V gene lost 5 bases and the J gene lost 6 bases, with 20 bases spanning the gap. The CDR3 consists of 15 residues. CDR3: CASSLGPGSVSEQYF. The DNA for the CDR3 is TGTGCCAGCAGCCTCGGGCCCGGGTCGGTCTCCGAGCAGTACTTC. Drawing the rest from reference TRBV13 and TRBJ2-7, the complete variable domain is AAGVIQSPRHLIKEKRETATLKCYPIPRHDTVYWYQQGPGQDPQFLISFYEKMQSDKGSIPDRFSAQQFSDYHSELNMSSLELGDSALYFCASSLGPGSVSEQYFGPGTRLTVT.

The chain carries TRBV6-6 and TRBJ1-4; no firm D call. V lost 2 bases and J lost 4, with 14 bases in between. Germline lookup yields CDR1 MNHNY and CDR2 SVGAGI (reference sequence). This CDR3 has 16 amino acids. As DNA, the CDR3 is TGTGCCAGCAGTTACAATGAGCTCCGGTATAATGAAAAACTGTTTTTT. Its translation is CASSYNELRYNEKLFF.

This sequence joins TRBV9 and TRBJ1-2, with 8 positions matching TRBD1. Germline trimming cut 4 bases from V and 4 bases from J; bases unmatched to any gene: 9. CDR1 is SGDLS and CDR2 is YYNGEE in the germline V gene. The CDR3 loop spans 15 amino acids. The CDR3 reads CASSLTGGKGYGYTF. The CDR3 nucleotides read TGTGCCAGCAGCTTAACAGGGGGGAAGGGCTATGGCTACACCTTC. Together with reference TRBV9 and TRBJ1-2, the CDR3 gives the full variable domain: DSGVTQTPKHLITATGQRVTLRCSPRSGDLSVYWYQQSLDQGLQFLIQYYNGEERAKGNILERFSAQQFPDLHSELNLSSLELGDSALYFCASSLTGGKGYGYTFGSGTRLTVV.

The rearrangement uses TRBV27 and TRBJ2-7; D not certain. Trimming pared 6 bases from V and 2 bases from J, leaving 17 bases between. The CDR3 covers 15 residues. Per germline, CDR1 MNHEY and CDR2 SMNVEV (reference sequence). CDR3 nucleotide sequence: TGTGCCAGCAGACCCCTTTGGTCCGAGACCTACGAGCAGTACTTC. This translates into CASRPLWSETYEQYF.

V gene TRBV29-1 combines with J gene TRBJ2-1; D remains unclear. The CDR3 is 13 residues long. Germline V lookup: CDR1 SQVTM, CDR2 ANQGSEA. Trimming stripped 3 bases from V and 7 bases from J, with 13 bases between. This CDR3 reads CSVEKGPGNEQFF. CDR3 DNA: TGCAGCGTTGAGAAGGGTCCGGGTAATGAGCAGTTCTTC.

V and J are TRBV6-6 and TRBJ1-3; D unclear. The CDR3 extends over 13 amino acids. Trimming stripped 0 bases from V and 3 bases from J, with 3 bases between. Germline CDR1 MNHNY, CDR2 SVGAGI (reference sequence). CDR3 sequence reads: CASSYSNGNTIYF. Written as DNA, the CDR3 is TGTGCCAGCAGTTACTCGAATGGAAACACCATATATTTT.

The chain carries TRBV19 and TRBJ2-1, with a tentative D call TRBD2 (6 bases). The CDR3 consists of 17 residues. Trimming took 7 bases from V and 0 from J, leaving 19 bases between them. Germline CDR1 and CDR2: LNHDA and SQIVND (reference sequence). The CDR3 DNA follows: TGTGCCAGTACCCTAGGGACTTTCATTAGCTCCTACAATGAGCAGTTCTTC. As protein: CASTLGTFISSYNEQFF.

Details on this clone: The sample carries other DNA sequences with the same CDR3. This rearrangement joins TRBV19 to TRBJ2-2; 7 bases align to TRBD1. Losses at the gene ends were 4 bases for V and 5 bases for J; bases not matched to a gene: 7. This CDR3 is 15 amino acids long. Germline V gene lookup returns CDR1 LNHDA and CDR2 SQIVND (reference sequence). The DNA for the CDR3 is TGTGCCAGTAGTACCCACGACAGGGTGACCGGGGAGCTGTTTTTT. This sequence encodes CASSTHDRVTGELFF.

The chain has TRBV29-1 and TRBJ1-2; 9 bases are a match to TRBD1. CDR3 length: 14 residues. Germline-derived CDR1 and CDR2 are SQVTM and ANQGSEA. V shed 7 bases, J shed 8 bases, and the junction held 14 bases outside the gene matches. CDR3 amino acids: CSASGQGIGGGYTF. The DNA of the CDR3 is TGCAGCGCATCGGGACAGGGAATCGGCGGCGGCTACACCTTC.

The V and J genes are TRBV9 and TRBJ2-1; 11 bases are a match to TRBD2. The CDR3 extends over 16 amino acids. Per the germline V gene, CDR1 is SGDLS and CDR2 is YYNGEE. Trimming cost V 4 bases and J 4 bases; bases outside gene matches: 7. CDR3 DNA: TGTGCCAGCAGCAAAGAGGGACTAGCGGAATACAATGAGCAGTTCTTC. Residues: CASSKEGLAEYNEQFF. Combining the CDR3 with reference TRBV9 and TRBJ2-1 gives the whole variable domain DSGVTQTPKHLITATGQRVTLRCSPRSGDLSVYWYQQSLDQGLQFLIQYYNGEERAKGNILERFSAQQFPDLHSELNLSSLELGDSALYFCASSKEGLAEYNEQFFGPGTRLTVL.